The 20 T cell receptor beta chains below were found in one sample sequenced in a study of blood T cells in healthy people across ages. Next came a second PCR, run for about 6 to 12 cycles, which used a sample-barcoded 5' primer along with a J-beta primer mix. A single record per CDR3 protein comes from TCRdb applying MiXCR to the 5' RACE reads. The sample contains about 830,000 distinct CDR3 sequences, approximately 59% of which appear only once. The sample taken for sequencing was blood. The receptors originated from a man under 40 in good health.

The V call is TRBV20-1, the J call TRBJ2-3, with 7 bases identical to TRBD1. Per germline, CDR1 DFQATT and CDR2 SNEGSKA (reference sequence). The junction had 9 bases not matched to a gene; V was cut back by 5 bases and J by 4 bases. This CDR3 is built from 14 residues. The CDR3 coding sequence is TGCAGTGCTCTTCAGACAGGGCGCCCAGATACGCAGTATTTT. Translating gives CSALQTGRPDTQYF.

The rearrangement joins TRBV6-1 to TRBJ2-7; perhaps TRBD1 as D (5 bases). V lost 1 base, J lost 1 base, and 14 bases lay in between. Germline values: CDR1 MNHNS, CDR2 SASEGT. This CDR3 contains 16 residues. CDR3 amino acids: CASSEGWGRESYEQYF. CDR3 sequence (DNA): TGTGCCAGCAGTGAAGGGTGGGGCAGGGAATCCTACGAGCAGTACTTC.

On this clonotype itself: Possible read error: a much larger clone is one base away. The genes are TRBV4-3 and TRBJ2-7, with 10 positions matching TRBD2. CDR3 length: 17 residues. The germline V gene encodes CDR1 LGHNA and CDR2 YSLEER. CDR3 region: CASSQDVISGGAYERYF. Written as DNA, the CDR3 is TGCGCCAGCAGCCAAGACGTTATCAGCGGGGGGGCCTACGAGCGGTACTTC.

CDR3 in amino acids: CASSLPLRGGAPKGSYNEQFF. CDR3 DNA sequence: TGTGCCAGCAGCTTGCCCTTGCGCGGGGGGGCTCCGAAAGGTTCCTACAATGAGCAGTTCTTC. The chain couples TRBV11-2 to TRBJ2-1, with TRBD2 matching 9 bases. Germline lookup yields CDR1 SGHAT and CDR2 FQNNGV. The CDR3 contains 21 residues. V shed 3 bases and J 1 base; nucleotides not matched to a gene: 19.

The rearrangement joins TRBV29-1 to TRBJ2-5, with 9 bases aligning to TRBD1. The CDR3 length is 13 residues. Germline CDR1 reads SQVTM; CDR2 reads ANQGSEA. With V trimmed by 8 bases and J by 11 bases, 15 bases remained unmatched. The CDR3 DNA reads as TGCAGCTCTGGGACAGGGACAATGTTTGAGCAGTACTTC. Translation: CSSGTGTMFEQYF.

The CDR3 region has the DNA TGTGCCAGCAGGGCTAGCGAGACCCAGTTCTTC. Its protein is CASRASETQFF. The V and J genes are TRBV2 and TRBJ2-1; tentatively, D is TRBD2 (6 bases). Germline V CDR1 and CDR2: SNHLY, FYNNEI. Trimming took 6 bases from V and 13 from J, leaving 13 bases between them. The CDR3 is 11 amino acids. The full variable domain, rest sourced from reference TRBV2 and TRBJ2-1, is EPEVTQTPSHQVTQMGQEVILRCVPISNHLYFYWYRQILGQKVEFLVSFYNNEISEKSEIFDDQFSVERPDGSNFTLKIRSTKLEDSAMYFCASRASETQFFGPGTRLTVL.

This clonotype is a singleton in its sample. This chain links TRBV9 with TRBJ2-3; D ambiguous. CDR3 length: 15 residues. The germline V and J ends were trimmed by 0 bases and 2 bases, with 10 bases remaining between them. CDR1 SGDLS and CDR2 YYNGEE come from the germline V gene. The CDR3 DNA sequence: TGTGCCAGCAGCGTAGATGGGCGTCCCACAGATACGCAGTATTTT. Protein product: CASSVDGRPTDTQYF.

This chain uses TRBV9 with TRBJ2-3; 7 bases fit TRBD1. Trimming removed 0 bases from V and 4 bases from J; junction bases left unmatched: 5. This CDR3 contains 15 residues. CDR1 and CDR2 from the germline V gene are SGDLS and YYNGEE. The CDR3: CASSVATGIPDTQYF. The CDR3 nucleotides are TGTGCCAGCAGCGTAGCGACAGGGATACCAGATACGCAGTATTTT.

This CDR3 is CASSVGAGVFFNEQYF. The DNA for the CDR3 is TGTGCCAGCAGCGTAGGGGCAGGGGTTTTCTTCAACGAGCAGTACTTC. The rearrangement uses TRBV9 and TRBJ2-1; weak D call: TRBD1 (6 bases). The end of the DNA aligns better with TRBJ2-7, so the J call may be wrong. From germline, CDR1 is SGDLS and CDR2 YYNGEE. The CDR3 has 16 amino acids.

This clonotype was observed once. The CDR3 region has the DNA TGTGCCAGCAGCCCGAGTGGGTCCATCTACGGCTACACCTTC. Its translation: CASSPSGSIYGYTF. J is TRBJ1-2 and V is TRBV9, with D unresolved. V lost 4 bases, J lost 8 bases, and 18 bases lay in between. Germline V gives CDR1 SGDLS, CDR2 YYNGEE. The CDR3 loop spans 14 amino acids.

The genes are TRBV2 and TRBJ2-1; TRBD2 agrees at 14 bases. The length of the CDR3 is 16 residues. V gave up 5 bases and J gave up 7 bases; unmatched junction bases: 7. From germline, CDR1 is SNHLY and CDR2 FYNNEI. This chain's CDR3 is CASSFWTSGGLNEQFF. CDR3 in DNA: TGTGCCAGCAGTTTTTGGACTAGCGGGGGGTTAAATGAGCAGTTCTTC.

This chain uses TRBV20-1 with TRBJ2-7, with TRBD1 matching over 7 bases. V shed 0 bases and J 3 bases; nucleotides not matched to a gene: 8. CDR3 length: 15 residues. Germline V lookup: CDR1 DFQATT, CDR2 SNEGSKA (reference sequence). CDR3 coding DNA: TGCAGTGCTAGAGACCGGATTGACAGGGACTACGAGCAGTACTTC. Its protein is CSARDRIDRDYEQYF.

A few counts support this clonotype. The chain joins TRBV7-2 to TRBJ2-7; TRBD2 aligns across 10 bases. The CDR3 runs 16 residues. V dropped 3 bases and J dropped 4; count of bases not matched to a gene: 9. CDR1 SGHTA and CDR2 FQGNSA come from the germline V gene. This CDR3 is CASSFEGTSGTYEQYF. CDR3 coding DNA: TGTGCCAGCAGCTTCGAGGGAACTAGCGGGACTTACGAGCAGTACTTC.

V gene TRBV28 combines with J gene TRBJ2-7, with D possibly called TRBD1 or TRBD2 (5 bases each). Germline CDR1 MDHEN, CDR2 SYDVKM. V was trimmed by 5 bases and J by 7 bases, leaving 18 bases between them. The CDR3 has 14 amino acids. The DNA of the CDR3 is TGTGCCAGCAGTCCTGCCGGGACCGCGGAGGAGCAGTACTTC. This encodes CASSPAGTAEEQYF.

The CDR3 is CASGGQGMLHEQFF. CDR3 in DNA: TGTGCCAGTGGCGGGCAGGGGATGTTGCATGAGCAGTTCTTC. This chain joins TRBV14 and TRBJ2-1, with D perhaps matching TRBD1 (6 bases). Trimming stripped 9 bases from V and 8 bases from J, with 20 bases between. The length of the CDR3 is 14 residues. Germline CDR1 is SGHDN and CDR2 is FVKESK.

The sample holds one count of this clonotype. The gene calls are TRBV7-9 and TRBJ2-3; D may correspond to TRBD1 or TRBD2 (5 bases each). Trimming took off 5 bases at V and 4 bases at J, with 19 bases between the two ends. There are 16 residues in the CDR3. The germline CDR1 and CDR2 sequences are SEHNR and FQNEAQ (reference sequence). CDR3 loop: CASSPGHTGSADTQYF. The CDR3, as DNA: TGTGCCAGCAGCCCAGGACATACGGGGAGCGCAGATACGCAGTATTTT.

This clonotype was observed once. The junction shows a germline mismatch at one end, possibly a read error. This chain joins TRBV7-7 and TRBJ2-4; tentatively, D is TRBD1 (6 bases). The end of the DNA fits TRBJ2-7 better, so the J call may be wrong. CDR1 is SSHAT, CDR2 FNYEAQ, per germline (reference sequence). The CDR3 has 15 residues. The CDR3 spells CASSPGTPTSYEQYF. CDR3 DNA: TGTGCTAGCAGCCCCGGGACACCAACCTCCTACGAGCAGTACTTC.

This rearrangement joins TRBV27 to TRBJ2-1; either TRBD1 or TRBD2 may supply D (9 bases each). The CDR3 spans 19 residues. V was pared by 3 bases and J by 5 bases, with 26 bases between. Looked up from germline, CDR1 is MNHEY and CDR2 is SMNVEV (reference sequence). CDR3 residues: CASSFRTGGRTSVHNEQFF. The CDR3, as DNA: TGTGCCAGCAGTTTCCGCACAGGGGGCAGGACTAGCGTCCACAATGAGCAGTTCTTC.

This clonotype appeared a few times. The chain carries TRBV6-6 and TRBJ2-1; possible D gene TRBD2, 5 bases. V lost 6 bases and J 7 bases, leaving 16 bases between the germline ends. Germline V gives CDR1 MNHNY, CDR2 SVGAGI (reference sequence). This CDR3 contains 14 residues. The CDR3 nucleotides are TGTGCCAGCAGCTCCTCGAGGGCCTGGAATGAGCAGTTCTTC. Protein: CASSSSRAWNEQFF.

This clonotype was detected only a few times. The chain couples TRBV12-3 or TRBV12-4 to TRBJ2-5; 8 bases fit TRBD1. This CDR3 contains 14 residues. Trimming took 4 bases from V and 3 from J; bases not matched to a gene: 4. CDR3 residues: CASSYRGSEETQYF. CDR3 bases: TGTGCCAGCAGTTACAGGGGGTCTGAAGAGACCCAGTACTTC.